This TCR beta chain was captured in a study of cytomegalovirus exposure and HLA in healthy donors (dated by TCRdb to about 2017). Background on the whole study: An earlier analysis of approximately 600 of the donors reported approximately 270 Gb of sequence data and around 110 million unique TCR beta sequences from roughly 200 million T cells. An early release covering around 630 HLA-typed donors comprised about 290 gigabases of sequencing data and about 90 million unique TCR sequences. Of the 300 to 450 genotyped donors, roughly 80% fell in the genetic ancestry cluster associated with self-reported Caucasian donors. The study aimed to test whether cataloging public T cell receptors could reveal signatures of past pathogen exposure. The study profiled the T cell repertoires of 666 subjects by immunosequencing and related them to cytomegalovirus serostatus. Besides the first cohort of 500 to 700 subjects, a separate validation cohort made up of over 100 different subjects was used. To predict cytomegalovirus infection status, the study brought together high-throughput TCR immunosequencing, statistical association of individual TCRs with disease status, and machine learning. In a later analysis, previously published TCR beta repertoires from more than 500 donors were re-analyzed and high-resolution HLA genotyping was added so that TCR occurrence patterns could be studied. Rather than using new phenotypic data, the later analysis identified candidate immune exposures from TCR beta sequences and from how often those sequences occurred across donors. In an earlier analysis of more than 550 of the donors, high-throughput TCR beta sequencing was used to judge whether each TCR beta V gene segment behaved as functional or pseudogenic. Donor age, sex, ethnicity and CMV serostatus were compiled together with the repertoire data. Genome-wide SNP genotypes for about 60% of the 666 donors were used in a later genetic analysis, which treated that subset as a discovery cohort. Every discovery cohort repertoire had been produced on one sequencing platform. HLA typing included class I and class II loci at four-digit resolution. Typing coverage differed by locus: A, B, C, DRB1 and DQB1 were typed in about 620-640 donors, DQA1 in approximately 520, DPA1 in 606, and DPB1 in 472. Four to six DR-DQ haplotypes were handled as single units for association and clustering, since linkage in the cohort was strong. Across about 380 genotyped donors of the cohort, an average of approximately 240,000 unique TCR beta nucleotide sequences per donor were sequenced, and roughly 18% of those sequences were non-productive. General conclusions and limits of the study: Compared with the approximately 670-donor mean, donors in an Asian-associated ancestry cluster had fewer N-insertions in productive TCRs, according to a later genetic analysis. In the study, approximately 160 TCR beta chains were listed as associated with cytomegalovirus. In a later analysis, TCR association rates were found to vary across HLA loci, with the most associated TCRs seen for DRB1 alleles and the fewest for HLA-C alleles. Most CMV-associated TCR beta chains appeared to be HLA-restricted in a later analysis, and the HLA associations seemed to be driven largely by CMV exposure. Because the 87-base-pair reads could not distinguish some IMGT-functional V segments, including TRBV6-2 and TRBV6-3, those segments were excluded. Cytomegalovirus status was reported to be diagnosed by the classifier with high specificity and sensitivity in both the original and validation cohorts. Most TCR sequences were observed very rarely across donors, whereas some public TCRs were present in many individuals. An earlier analysis of several hundred of the donors showed that most TCR beta V segments appeared in productive rearrangements either about 87% or about 30% of the time, which broadly matched IMGT annotations. The earlier analysis of about 600 of the donors excluded some 15 rarely observed V segments, including chromosome 9 orphons, because counts were too low. According to a later analysis, parvovirus B19, influenza, CMV and Epstein-Barr virus appeared linked to several top co-occurrence clusters. In a later analysis, over 15,000 TCR beta sequences were associated with specific HLA alleles at a false discovery rate of 0.05. Roughly uniform sequencing depth across donors was assumed in presence/absence analyses, although this assumption may not hold. The cohort was sequenced for TCR beta chains only, and without alpha or paired-chain data the features that could be detected were limited. A cluster of highly shared sequence variants was judged likely to be a technical artifact of the sequencing pipeline. In a later genetic analysis, a missense DCLRE1C variant was associated with V-gene and J-gene trimming of TCR beta chains, and the association was replicated in an independent cohort. Strong co-occurrence of HLA alleles, especially DR and DQ, made assigning TCR associations to individual alleles difficult. Because HLA typing was unavailable for some donors at each locus, only the typed subset was used in association tests. Compared with equally common non-associated chains, HLA-associated TCR beta chains in a later analysis were more clonally expanded and had lower generation probabilities. The authors suggested that the approach could potentially be extended to other disease states and immunological phenotypes. A few of the identified cytomegalovirus-associated TCR beta chains were confirmed in vitro to be specific for cytomegalovirus antigens. A further reported finding was that TCR beta sequences accurately predicted the HLA-A and HLA-B alleles for most subjects in the first cohort. The only immune exposure information available for the cohort was CMV serostatus. Correlated functional status among segregating V segments might reflect linkage disequilibrium, but an unknown experimental factor could not be ruled out.

The library was prepared using the immunoSEQ multiplex PCR assay. For the multiplex PCR, a mixture combining 60 forward primers for TCR Vbeta segments and 13 reverse primers for TCR Jbeta segments was used. Amplification of the CDR3 region of rearranged TCR beta genes was performed with a multiplex PCR assay on genomic DNA. The Illumina HiSeq System was used to sequence the amplified TCR beta libraries as 87-base-pair reads. As for the original processing: In a later analysis, approximately 74 million unique TCR beta chains were counted across the roughly 700 repertoires, and roughly 11 million of these chains were shared by at least two donors. Raw reads were error-corrected and collapsed into unique sequences with a nearest-neighbor algorithm that merged closely related sequences to remove PCR and sequencing errors. Alignment of CDR3 sequences to IMGT reference sequences was used to assign V, D and J gene segments. For a sequence to be retained, a match of at least six nucleotides was required to both a V gene segment and a J gene segment. A rearrangement was called productive if the CDR3 had no stop codons and remained in frame with V and J, and every other rearrangement was called non-productive. CDR3 was defined according to IMGT convention as the region running from the second conserved V-encoded cysteine to the conserved J-encoded phenylalanine. In an earlier analysis of 500 to 650 of the donors, sequences lacking an unambiguous match to a single V gene segment were excluded. An earlier analysis of a few hundred of the donors called V segments functional above 56.7% productive rearrangements and segregating when the between-donor standard deviation exceeded 5%. To diagnose cytomegalovirus status from the catalog of TCR beta chain sequences, a statistical classification framework was built. In a later analysis, TCR nucleotide sequences were compared against IMGT/GENE-DB human TR gene sequences so that V and J genes could be assigned. A later analysis assigned CDR3 sequences and most-parsimonious VDJ recombination scenarios with the TCRdist pipeline. In a later analysis, each TCR beta chain was defined by its CDR3 amino acid sequence together with its V-gene family, and reads lacking a unique V-gene family were excluded. In a later analysis, approximately 640 highly shared, low-generation-probability nucleotide sequences were removed to address suspected cross-contamination and a sequencing artifact. A later analysis calculated a clonal expansion index for each public chain from normalized within-repertoire ranks of inferred template counts. In a later analysis, generation probabilities were computed with a VDJ recombination model fitted to out-of-frame rearrangements, and the resulting probabilities were checked against IGoR. In a later analysis, TCR-TCR, TCR-HLA and TCR-CMV co-occurrence was scored with hypergeometric tests, and a repertoire-size bias correction was applied to TCR pairs. False discovery rates were estimated in a later analysis by permuting HLA or CMV assignments 20 times. In a later analysis, co-occurring TCRs were grouped using DBSCAN, and TCRdist sequence similarity was added for clustering within HLA-allele-positive subsets. Co-occurrence clustering excluded repertoires with fewer than 30,000 or more than 120,000 public chains, plus five with anomalous nucleotide sharing. The table comes from immuneACCESS by way of TCRdb, which keeps in-frame sequences with V and J called. Part of the clones is missing from these tables; in studies checked, under half for an unresolved V gene and the rest for unknown reasons. The D gene and trimming were derived from the DNA, and the V and J assignments and clone size from that table. This sample is represented by around 100,000 clones; less than 75% of them were singletons. The top ten hold approximately 11% of the sample.

Turning to this clone: Its target antigen remains unknown. No much larger clonotype is one base removed from it; base qualities were not supplied.

V loses 1 base, J loses 1 base, and the germline ends lie 8 bases apart. Looking up the germline V gene yields CDR1 SGDLS and CDR2 YYNGEE. The CDR3 sequence holds 14 residues, the cysteine and phenylalanine included. Kept here is only the CDR3 DNA, which spans 42 bases and is read in frame from base 1. The cohort consisted of some 670 healthy bone marrow donors. All cohort members were sampled while nominally healthy, although unrecorded immune exposures were likely present. The donor tested CMV seropositive, placing the donor among the 310 or so seropositive members of the cohort. A peripheral blood sample was collected from each donor, and TCR beta sequencing was performed on peripheral blood mononuclear cells. The Qiagen DNeasy Blood Extraction Kit was used to extract genomic DNA from the blood cell samples.

The sequence derives from a man aged 35-49 years in good health and CMV-seropositive. The rearrangement joined TRBV9 to TRBJ2-5; the D gene is perhaps TRBD1, on 5 matching bases. The sequenced material came from PBMCs. The CDR3 loop reads CASSVPDTQETQYF. The bases are TGTGCCAGCAGCGTACCGGACACCCAAGAGACCCAGTACTTC. With the rest looked up from the reference TRBV9 and TRBJ2-5 genes rather than sequenced, the full variable domain is DSGVTQTPKHLITATGQRVTLRCSPRSGDLSVYWYQQSLDQGLQFLIQYYNGEERAKGNILERFSAQQFPDLHSELNLSSLELGDSALYFCASSVPDTQETQYFGPGTRLLVL.